This T cell receptor beta chain was recorded in a study of PD-1 blockade in classical Hodgkin lymphoma. Overall study context: Nivolumab dosed at 3 mg/kg went to patients intravenously every 2 weeks.

On this clone itself: Its antigen is as yet unknown.

Time point described: cycle 4 day 1 (C4D1), after about 6 weeks of nivolumab. Patients all relapsed after autologous stem cell transplantation, and there was variation in brentuximab vedotin exposure. Using immunoSEQ multiplex PCR, the repertoire was profiled, and TCRdb retains in-frame clones only, with some absent. The sample has 100,000 or so clones, roughly 91% seen once. Study-level findings and limits: It was among complete responders that baseline diversity resembled that of newly diagnosed patients. Patients starting nivolumab less than 1 year after ASCT had lower diversity and were excluded from later analyses.

The receptor's source is a human donor with classical Hodgkin lymphoma. The material was peripheral blood mononuclear cells (PBMCs), obtained before the fourth cycle of nivolumab.

CDR3 loop: CASSNVGEQYF. The CDR3 DNA follows: TGTGCCAGCAGTAATGTCGGCGAGCAGTACTTC. The genes are TRBV2 and TRBJ2-7; no clear D gene. CDR1 SNHLY and CDR2 FYNNEI come from the germline V gene. Trimming took off 5 bases at V and 6 bases at J, with 8 bases between the two ends. The CDR3 runs to 11 residues.